The entry that follows covers one TCR beta chain sequence. The CDR3 is 15 residues long. V was clipped by 7 bases and J by 3 bases, with 18 bases between them. Germline CDR1 and CDR2: SNHLY and FYNNEI. The sample comes from a study of control samples from healthy donors and cancer patients. Sequencing used immunoSEQ multiplex PCR; TCRdb keeps in-frame clones, though not all of them. Among 150,000 to 200,000 clones, around nine tenths were seen once, and the ten largest hold approximately 1.5%. Sequencing was done on a sample of blood. The chain links TRBV2 to TRBJ1-1, with D unclear. The origin of this receptor is a man aged 25-45 years in good health. CDR3 DNA: TGTGCCAGCACCCAAAGGTCGGCGGTATACACTGAAGCTTTCTTT. It yields the protein CASTQRSAVYTEAFF.